The clone carrying this T cell receptor beta chain was counted ten times or more. Its matching antigen is unknown. This record comes from a study of read filtering for tumor transcriptome and immune sequencing. This library used approximately 390 ng RNA and molecular barcoded adaptors spanning alpha/delta and beta/gamma chains. Using its own MiXCR run on the reads, TCRdb lists one record per CDR3 protein. The table lists under 150,000 distinct CDR3 sequences, under 15% of them singletons, with 8.4% in the top ten. Broader study findings: Dropping single-read clonotypes raised IR-seq and RNA-seq shared-clonotype correlation.

The TCR comes from a donor aged 40 or over with multiple myeloma. Material for sequencing was a population of CD138-negative cells sorted from bone marrow.

The CDR3 region has the DNA TGTGCCAGCAGCTCCCCGGGAGAGATGAATGAGCAGTTCTTC. It is translated as CASSSPGEMNEQFF. The chain joins TRBV7-3 to TRBJ2-1, with a tentative D call TRBD2 (6 bases). The CDR3 is 14 residues long. The ends were cut back, 4 bases at V and 7 bases at J, with 14 bases in the middle. CDR1 and CDR2 from the germline V gene are SGHTA and FQGTGA.